The 13 T cell receptor beta chains below come from one sample, sequenced in a study of blood T cell repertoires in COVID-19. Only in-frame clones appear in the TCRdb table, and some are missing; sequencing was by immunoSEQ multiplex PCR. Of 10,000 to 15,000 clones listed, approximately 80% are singletons. The material sequenced was peripheral blood. Every receptor here comes from a middle-aged man with active or convalescent COVID-19.

This clone was picked up one time. The chain links TRBV7-3 to TRBJ2-2, with 9 nucleotides matching TRBD1. The CDR3 is 17 residues long. V shed 5 bases and J 0 bases; nucleotides not matched to a gene: 7. The V gene's germline CDR1 is SGHTA and CDR2 FQGTGA. CDR3 region: CASSPGTGRTNTGELFF. The CDR3 DNA sequence: TGTGCCAGCAGCCCCGGGACAGGGAGAACGAACACCGGGGAGCTGTTTTTT.

This rearrangement joins TRBV21-1 to TRBJ1-2; the listed D gene, TRBD1, was not tested against the DNA. TRBV21-1 is listed as a pseudogene. The CDR3 contains 16 residues. The CDR3 DNA sequence: TGTGCCAGCAGCAAAAGTGGCGGGGACAGTTTAGATGGCTACACCTTC. Its protein is CASSKSGGDSLDGYTF.

This clone is labeled medium-sized. In DNA, the CDR3 is TGTGCCACCAGTGATGACAGGGACACCGGGGAGCTGTTTTTT. This encodes CATSDDRDTGELFF. The chain uses TRBV24-1 and TRBJ2-2; 7 positions match TRBD1. The CDR3 runs to 14 residues. Germline CDR1 and CDR2: KGHDR and SFDVKD. Losses at the gene ends were 3 bases for V and 3 bases for J; bases not matched to a gene: 0.

The V and J genes are TRBV9 and TRBJ1-3; TRBD1 is a possible D gene (6 bases). Per germline, CDR1 SGDLS and CDR2 YYNGEE. Trimming shortened V by 3 bases and J by 4 bases, and 11 bases separated the two germline ends. The CDR3 is made up of 14 amino acids. CDR3 bases: TGTGCCAGCAGCGGCTTCGACAGGGGAAACACCATATATTTT. This gives the protein CASSGFDRGNTIYF.

DNA for the CDR3: TGTGCCAGCAGCCACGGACAGGGCATTAATTCACCCCTCCACTTT. Translating gives CASSHGQGINSPLHF. V is TRBV14 and J is TRBJ1-6, with 8 nucleotides matching TRBD1. CDR1 is SGHDN and CDR2 is FVKESK in the germline V gene. CDR3 size: 15 residues. The J segment lost 6 bases and the V segment lost 3 bases, leaving 4 bases of the junction unmatched.

The V and J genes are TRBV4-2 and TRBJ1-5; weak D call: TRBD1 (5 bases). The CDR3 is made up of 16 amino acids. The V and J ends lost 1 base and 3 bases respectively, with 13 bases between them. CDR1 and CDR2 (germline): LGHNA, YNFKEQ. This CDR3 reads CASSQGGGRFNQPQHF. CDR3 coding DNA: TGTGCCAGCAGCCAAGGGGGCGGCAGGTTCAATCAGCCCCAGCATTTT.

The table lists this clone with a count of one. An end of the junction differs from the germline gene, which may be a read error. The gene calls are TRBV19 and TRBJ1-5; 9 bases fit TRBD1. The CDR3 covers 14 residues. The V gene's germline CDR1 is LNHDA and CDR2 SQIVND (reference sequence). This CDR3 reads CASSITGGKQPQHF. CDR3 nucleotide sequence: TGTGCCAGTAGTATCACAGGGGGCAAGCAGCCCCAGCATTTT. The entire variable domain, with the rest obtained from reference TRBV19 and TRBJ1-5, is as follows: DGGITQSPKYLFRKEGQNVTLSCEQNLNHDAMYWYRQDPGQGLRLIYYSQIVNDFQKGDIAEGYSVSREKKESFPLTVTSAQKNPTAFYLCASSITGGKQPQHFGDGTRLSIL.

The chain recombines TRBV25-1 with TRBJ1-2; D gene unclear. The CDR3 consists of 14 residues. V was clipped by 2 bases and J by 4 bases, with 11 bases between them. From germline, CDR1 is MGHDK and CDR2 SYGVNS. The CDR3 region has the DNA TGTGCCAGCAGTGAACAACAGAACCCCTATGGCTACACCTTC. It yields the protein CASSEQQNPYGYTF.

V is TRBV7-2 and J is TRBJ1-4, with D unresolved. Trimming took 2 bases from V and 7 from J, leaving 11 bases between them. The germline gives CDR1 SGHTA, CDR2 FQGNSA. The CDR3 is made up of 14 amino acids. For the CDR3, the DNA is TGTGCCAGCAGCTTAAGGGCCCGGGGTGAAAAACTGTTTTTT. Translation gives CASSLRARGEKLFF.

This rearrangement joins TRBV2 to TRBJ1-1, with D unclear. V was trimmed by 2 bases and J by 5 bases, leaving 12 bases between them. The germline V gene has CDR1 SNHLY and CDR2 FYNNEI. The CDR3 has 14 residues. CDR3: CASSETEGRTEAFF. CDR3 bases: TGTGCCAGCAGTGAAACCGAGGGTAGGACTGAAGCTTTCTTT. Looking up the rest from reference TRBV2 and TRBJ1-1 gives the full variable domain: EPEVTQTPSHQVTQMGQEVILRCVPISNHLYFYWYRQILGQKVEFLVSFYNNEISEKSEIFDDQFSVERPDGSNFTLKIRSTKLEDSAMYFCASSETEGRTEAFFGQGTRLTVV.

V and J are TRBV2 and TRBJ2-4, with D uncertain. V was pared by 1 base and J by 8 bases, with 9 bases between. Germline V gene sequence: CDR1 SNHLY, CDR2 FYNNEI. The CDR3 spans 13 residues. In DNA form, the CDR3 reads TGTGCCAGCAGTGAAGTGCGGTGGGACATTCAGTACTTC. Translating it yields CASSEVRWDIQYF. Full variable domain (remainder filled in from reference TRBV2 and TRBJ2-4): EPEVTQTPSHQVTQMGQEVILRCVPISNHLYFYWYRQILGQKVEFLVSFYNNEISEKSEIFDDQFSVERPDGSNFTLKIRSTKLEDSAMYFCASSEVRWDIQYFGAGTRLSVL.

This chain connects TRBV11-3 to TRBJ2-2, with 7 bases aligning to TRBD1. Germline V gives CDR1 SGHNT, CDR2 YENEEA. Losses at the gene ends were 7 bases for V and 1 base for J; bases not matched to a gene: 6. The CDR3 has 15 amino acids. The CDR3: CASTNGQVNTGELFF. DNA of the CDR3: TGTGCCAGCACAAACGGACAGGTGAACACCGGGGAGCTGTTTTTT.

This clone occurred once. The J gene is TRBJ2-3, the V gene TRBV30; D may be TRBD2 (6 bases). There are 15 residues in the CDR3. Per the germline V gene, CDR1 is GTSNPN and CDR2 is SVGIG (reference sequence). Trimming left V 5 bases short and J 6 bases short, with 21 bases between. In DNA form, the CDR3 reads TGTGCCTGGGACGGTCGGGGCGGGGCCCGGGATACGCAGTATTTT. As protein: CAWDGRGGARDTQYF.